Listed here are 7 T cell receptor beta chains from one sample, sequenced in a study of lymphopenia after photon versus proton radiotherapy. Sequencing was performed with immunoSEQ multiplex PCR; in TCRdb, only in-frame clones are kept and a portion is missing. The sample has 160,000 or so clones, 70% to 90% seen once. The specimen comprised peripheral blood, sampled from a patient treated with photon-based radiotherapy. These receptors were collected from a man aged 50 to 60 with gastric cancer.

As DNA, the CDR3 is TGTGCCAGCAGCAGCCAGGGGGCGCGTGAAAAACTGTTTTTT. The encoded protein is CASSSQGAREKLFF. The chain joins TRBV7-2 to TRBJ1-4; 8 nucleotides match TRBD1. This CDR3 contains 14 residues. Germline CDR1 SGHTA, CDR2 FQGNSA. V gave up 5 bases and J gave up 7 bases; unmatched junction bases: 6. Complete variable domain (other parts from reference TRBV7-2 and TRBJ1-4): GAGVSQSPSNKVTEKGKDVELRCDPISGHTALYWYRQSLGQGLEFLIYFQGNSAPDKSGLPSDRFSAERTGGSVSTLTIQRTQQEDSAVYLCASSSQGAREKLFFGSGTQLSVL.

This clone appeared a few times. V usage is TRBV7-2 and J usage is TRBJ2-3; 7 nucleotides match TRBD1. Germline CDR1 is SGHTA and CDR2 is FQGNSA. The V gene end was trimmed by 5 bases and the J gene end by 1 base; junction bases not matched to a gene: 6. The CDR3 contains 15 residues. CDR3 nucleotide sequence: TGTGCCAGCAGCCCCACAGGGGTTGGCACAGATACGCAGTATTTT. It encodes CASSPTGVGTDTQYF.

In DNA form, the CDR3 reads TGTGCCAGCCTCCCGGGGGCCTCCTACGAGCAGTACTTC. Amino acid sequence: CASLPGASYEQYF. The chain is built from TRBV28 and TRBJ2-7; either TRBD1 or TRBD2 may fit D (6 bases each). Germline lookup yields CDR1 MDHEN and CDR2 SYDVKM. CDR3 length equals 13 residues. Trimming shortened V by 8 bases and J by 0 bases, and 11 bases separated the two germline ends.

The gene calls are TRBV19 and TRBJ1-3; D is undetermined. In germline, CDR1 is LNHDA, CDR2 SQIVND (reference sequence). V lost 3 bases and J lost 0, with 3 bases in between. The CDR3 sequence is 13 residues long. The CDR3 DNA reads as TGTGCCAGTAGTATTTCCTCTGGAAACACCATATATTTT. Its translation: CASSISSGNTIYF. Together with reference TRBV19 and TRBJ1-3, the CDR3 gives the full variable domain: DGGITQSPKYLFRKEGQNVTLSCEQNLNHDAMYWYRQDPGQGLRLIYYSQIVNDFQKGDIAEGYSVSREKKESFPLTVTSAQKNPTAFYLCASSISSGNTIYFGEGSWLTVV.

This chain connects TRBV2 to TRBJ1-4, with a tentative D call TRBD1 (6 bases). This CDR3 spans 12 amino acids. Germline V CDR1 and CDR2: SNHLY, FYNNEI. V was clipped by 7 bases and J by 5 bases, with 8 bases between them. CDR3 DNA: TGTGCCAGCAAACAGGGAAATGAAAAACTGTTTTTT. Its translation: CASKQGNEKLFF.

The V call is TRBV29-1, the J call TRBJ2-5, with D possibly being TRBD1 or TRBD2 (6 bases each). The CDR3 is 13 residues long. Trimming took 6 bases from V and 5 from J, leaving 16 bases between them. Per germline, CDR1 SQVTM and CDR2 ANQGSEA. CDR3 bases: TGCAGCGTGACAATCGGGGGCTCGGAGACCCAGTACTTC. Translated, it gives CSVTIGGSETQYF.

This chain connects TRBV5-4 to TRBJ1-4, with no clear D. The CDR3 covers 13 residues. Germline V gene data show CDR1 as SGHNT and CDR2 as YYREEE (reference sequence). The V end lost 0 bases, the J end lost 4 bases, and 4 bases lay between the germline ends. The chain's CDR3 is CASSLDGNEKLFF. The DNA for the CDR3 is TGTGCCAGCAGCTTGGACGGTAATGAAAAACTGTTTTTT.